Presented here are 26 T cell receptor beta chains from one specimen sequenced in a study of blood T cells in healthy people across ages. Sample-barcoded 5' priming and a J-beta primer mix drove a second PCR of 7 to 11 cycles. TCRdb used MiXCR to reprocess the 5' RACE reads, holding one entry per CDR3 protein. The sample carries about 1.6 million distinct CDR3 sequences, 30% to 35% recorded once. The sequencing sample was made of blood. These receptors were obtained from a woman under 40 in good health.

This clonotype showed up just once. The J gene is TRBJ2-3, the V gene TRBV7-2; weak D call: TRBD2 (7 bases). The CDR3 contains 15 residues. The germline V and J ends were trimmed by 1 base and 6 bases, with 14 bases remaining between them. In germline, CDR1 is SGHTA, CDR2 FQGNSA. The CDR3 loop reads CASSLVGGGFDTQYF. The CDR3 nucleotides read TGTGCCAGCAGCTTAGTAGGGGGGGGCTTCGATACGCAGTATTTT.

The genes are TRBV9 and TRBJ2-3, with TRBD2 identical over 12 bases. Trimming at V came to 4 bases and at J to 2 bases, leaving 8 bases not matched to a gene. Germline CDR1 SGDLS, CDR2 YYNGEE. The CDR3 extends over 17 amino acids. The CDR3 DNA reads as TGTGCCAGCAGCCCTCGGACTAGCGGGGACCACACAGATACGCAGTATTTT. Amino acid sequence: CASSPRTSGDHTDTQYF.

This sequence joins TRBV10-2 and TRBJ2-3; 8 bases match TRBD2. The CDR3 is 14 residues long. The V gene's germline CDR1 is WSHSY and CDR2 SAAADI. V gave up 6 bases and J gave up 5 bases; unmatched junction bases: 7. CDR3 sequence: CASSPSGQRDTQYF. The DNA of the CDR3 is TGCGCCAGCAGCCCTAGCGGGCAAAGAGATACGCAGTATTTT.

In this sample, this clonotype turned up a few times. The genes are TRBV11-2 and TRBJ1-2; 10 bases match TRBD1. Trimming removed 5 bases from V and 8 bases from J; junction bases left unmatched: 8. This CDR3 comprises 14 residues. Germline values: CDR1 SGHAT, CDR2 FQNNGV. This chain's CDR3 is CASSTPRTGGGYTF. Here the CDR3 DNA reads TGTGCCAGCAGCACCCCCCGGACAGGGGGAGGCTACACCTTC.

CDR3 in DNA: TGCGCCAGCAGCCGGGGGACTAGCGGGGGGCCCAGGGAATCAAAGCAGTACTTC. Translated, it gives CASSRGTSGGPRESKQYF. The chain recombines TRBV5-1 with TRBJ2-7; TRBD2 agrees at 15 bases. The CDR3 covers 18 residues. V dropped 4 bases and J dropped 8; count of bases not matched to a gene: 16. Germline V lookup: CDR1 SGHRS, CDR2 YFSETQ.

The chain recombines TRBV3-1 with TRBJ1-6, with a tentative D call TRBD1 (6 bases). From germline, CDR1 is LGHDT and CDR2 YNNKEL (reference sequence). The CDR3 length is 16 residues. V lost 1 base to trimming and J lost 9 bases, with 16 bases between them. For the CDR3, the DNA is TGTGCCAGCAGCCAAGCTGTAAGGGGGGCCAGTTCACCCCTCCACTTT. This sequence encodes CASSQAVRGASSPLHF.

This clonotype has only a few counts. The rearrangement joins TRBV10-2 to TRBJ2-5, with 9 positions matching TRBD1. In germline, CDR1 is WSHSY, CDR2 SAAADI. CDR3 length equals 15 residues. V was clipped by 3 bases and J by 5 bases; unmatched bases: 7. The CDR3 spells CASSDGQGIVETQYF. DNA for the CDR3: TGCGCCAGCAGTGATGGACAGGGGATTGTGGAGACCCAGTACTTC.

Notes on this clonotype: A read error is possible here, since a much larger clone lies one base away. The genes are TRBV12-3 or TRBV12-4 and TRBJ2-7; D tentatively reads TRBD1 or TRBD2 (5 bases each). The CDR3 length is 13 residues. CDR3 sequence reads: CTSSPTGPGEQYF. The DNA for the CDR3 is TGTACCAGCAGTCCCACAGGCCCGGGGGAGCAGTACTTC.

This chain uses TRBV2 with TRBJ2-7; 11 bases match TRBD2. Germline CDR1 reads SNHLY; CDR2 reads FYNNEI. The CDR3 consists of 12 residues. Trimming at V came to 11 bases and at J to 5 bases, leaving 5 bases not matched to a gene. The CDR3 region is CAGEGLADEQYF. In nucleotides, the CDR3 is TGTGCCGGGGAGGGACTAGCGGACGAGCAGTACTTC.

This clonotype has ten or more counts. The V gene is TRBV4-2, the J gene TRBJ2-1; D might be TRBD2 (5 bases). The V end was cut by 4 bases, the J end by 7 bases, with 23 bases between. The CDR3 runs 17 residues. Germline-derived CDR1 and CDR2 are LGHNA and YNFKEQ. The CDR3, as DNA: TGTGCCAGCAGCCTCCCCGATGGCGGGTCTTCGAATAATGAGCAGTTCTTC. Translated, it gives CASSLPDGGSSNNEQFF.

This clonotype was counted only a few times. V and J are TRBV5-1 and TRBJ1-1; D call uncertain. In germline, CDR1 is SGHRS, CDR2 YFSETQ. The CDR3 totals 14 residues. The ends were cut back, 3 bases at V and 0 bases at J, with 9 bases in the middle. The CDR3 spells CASSYRPMNTEAFF. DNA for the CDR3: TGCGCCAGCAGCTATAGGCCCATGAACACTGAAGCTTTCTTT.

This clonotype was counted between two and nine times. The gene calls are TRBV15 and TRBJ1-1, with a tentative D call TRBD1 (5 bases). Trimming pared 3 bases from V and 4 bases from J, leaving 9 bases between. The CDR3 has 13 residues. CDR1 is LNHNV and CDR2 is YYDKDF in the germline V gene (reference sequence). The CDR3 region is CATSSLDSTEAFF. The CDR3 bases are TGTGCCACCAGCAGTCTAGACAGCACTGAAGCTTTCTTT.

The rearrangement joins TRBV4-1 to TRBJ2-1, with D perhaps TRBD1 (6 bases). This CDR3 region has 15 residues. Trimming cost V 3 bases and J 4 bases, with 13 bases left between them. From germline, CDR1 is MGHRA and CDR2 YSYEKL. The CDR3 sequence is CASSHLSTGYNEQFF. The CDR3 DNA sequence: TGCGCCAGCAGCCATCTCTCTACAGGGTACAATGAGCAGTTCTTC.

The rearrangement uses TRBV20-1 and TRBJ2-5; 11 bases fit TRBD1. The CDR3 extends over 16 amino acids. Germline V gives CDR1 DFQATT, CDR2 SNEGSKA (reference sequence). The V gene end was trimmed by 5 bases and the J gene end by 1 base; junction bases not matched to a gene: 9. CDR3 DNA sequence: TGCAGTGCTCCCGGACAGGGGGCTCTTTTCCAAGAGACCCAGTACTTC. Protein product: CSAPGQGALFQETQYF.

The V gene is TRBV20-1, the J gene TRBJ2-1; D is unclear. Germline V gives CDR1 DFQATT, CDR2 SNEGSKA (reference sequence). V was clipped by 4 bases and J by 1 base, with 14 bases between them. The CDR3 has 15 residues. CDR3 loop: CSATRSQFSYNEQFF. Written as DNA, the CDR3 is TGCAGTGCTACTCGGAGCCAGTTTTCCTACAATGAGCAGTTCTTC.

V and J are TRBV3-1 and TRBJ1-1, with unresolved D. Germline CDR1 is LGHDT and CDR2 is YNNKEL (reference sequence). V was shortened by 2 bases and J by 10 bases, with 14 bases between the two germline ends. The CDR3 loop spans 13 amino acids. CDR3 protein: CASSQKHKGAAFF. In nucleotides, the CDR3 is TGTGCCAGCAGCCAAAAACATAAGGGCGCAGCTTTCTTT.

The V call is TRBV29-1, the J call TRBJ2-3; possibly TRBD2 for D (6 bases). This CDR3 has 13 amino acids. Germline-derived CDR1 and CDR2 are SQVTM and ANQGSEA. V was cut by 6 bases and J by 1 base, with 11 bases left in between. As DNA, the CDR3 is TGCAGCGTACCAGGGACTCGCACAGATACGCAGTATTTT. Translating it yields CSVPGTRTDTQYF.

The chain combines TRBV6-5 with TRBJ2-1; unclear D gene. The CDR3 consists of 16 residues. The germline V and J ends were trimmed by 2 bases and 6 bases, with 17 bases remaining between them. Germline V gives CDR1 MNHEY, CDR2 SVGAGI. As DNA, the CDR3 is TGTGCCAGCAGTTACGATTCAGCCCGCCCCCTCAATGAGCAGTTCTTC. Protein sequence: CASSYDSARPLNEQFF.

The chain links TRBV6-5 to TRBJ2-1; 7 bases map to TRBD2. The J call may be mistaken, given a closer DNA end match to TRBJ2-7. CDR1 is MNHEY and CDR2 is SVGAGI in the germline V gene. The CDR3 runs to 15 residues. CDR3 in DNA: TGTGCCAGCAGTTCAGCGGGGAGCTCCTACAATGAGCAGTACTTC. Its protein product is CASSSAGSSYNEQYF.

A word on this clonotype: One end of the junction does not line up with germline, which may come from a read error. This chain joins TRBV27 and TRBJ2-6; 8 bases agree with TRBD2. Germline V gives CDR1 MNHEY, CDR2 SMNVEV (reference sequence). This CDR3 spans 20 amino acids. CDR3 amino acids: CAGSSPPESAGGSGANVLTF. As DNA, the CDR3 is TGTGCCGGCAGTTCCCCCCCGGAGTCGGCGGGGGGCTCTGGGGCCAACGTCCTGACTTTC. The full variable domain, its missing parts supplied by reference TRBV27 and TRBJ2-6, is EAQVTQNPRYLITVTGKKLTVTCSQNMNHEYMSWYRQDPGLGLRQIYYSMNVEVTDKGDVPEGYKVSRKEKRNFPLILESPSPNQTSLYFCAGSSPPESAGGSGANVLTFGAGSRLTVL.

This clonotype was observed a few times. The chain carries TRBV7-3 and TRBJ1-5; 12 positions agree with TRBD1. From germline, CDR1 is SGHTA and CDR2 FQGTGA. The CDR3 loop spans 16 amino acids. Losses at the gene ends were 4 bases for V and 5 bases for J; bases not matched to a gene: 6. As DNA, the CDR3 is TGTGCCAGCAGCTCCACCGGGACAGGGGGCGATCAGCCCCAGCATTTT. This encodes CASSSTGTGGDQPQHF. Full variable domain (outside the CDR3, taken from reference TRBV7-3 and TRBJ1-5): GAGVSQTPSNKVTEKGKYVELRCDPISGHTALYWYRQSLGQGPEFLIYFQGTGAADDSGLPNDRFFAVRPEGSVSTLKIQRTERGDSAVYLCASSSTGTGGDQPQHFGDGTRLSIL.

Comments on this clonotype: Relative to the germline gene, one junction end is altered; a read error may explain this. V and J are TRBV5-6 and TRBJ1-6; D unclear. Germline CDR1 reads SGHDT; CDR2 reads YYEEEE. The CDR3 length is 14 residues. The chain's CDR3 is CASSFMRGNSPPHF. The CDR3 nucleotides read TGTGCCAGCAGCTTTATGAGAGGCAATTCACCCCCCCACTTT.

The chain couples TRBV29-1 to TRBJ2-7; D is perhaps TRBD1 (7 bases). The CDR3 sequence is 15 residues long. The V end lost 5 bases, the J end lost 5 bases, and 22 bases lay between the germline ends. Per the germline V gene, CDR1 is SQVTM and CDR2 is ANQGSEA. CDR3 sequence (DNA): TGCAGCGTTCGGCGGGACAGTGGCCCCGTGGACGAGCAGTACTTC. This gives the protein CSVRRDSGPVDEQYF.

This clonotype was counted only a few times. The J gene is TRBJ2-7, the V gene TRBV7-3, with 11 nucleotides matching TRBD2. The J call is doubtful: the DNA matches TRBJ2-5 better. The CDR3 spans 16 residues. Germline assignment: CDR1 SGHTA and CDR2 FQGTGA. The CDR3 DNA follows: TGTGCCAGCAGCAAAACTAGCGGGGGATTCGGCGAGACCCAGTACTTC. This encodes CASSKTSGGFGETQYF.

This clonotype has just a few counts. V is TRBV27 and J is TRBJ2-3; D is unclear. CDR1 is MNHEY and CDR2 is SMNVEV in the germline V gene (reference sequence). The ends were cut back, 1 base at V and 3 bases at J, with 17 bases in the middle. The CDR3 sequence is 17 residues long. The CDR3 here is CASSLLGSSISTDTQYF. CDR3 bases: TGTGCCAGCAGTTTATTAGGCAGCTCGATATCGACAGATACGCAGTATTTT.

The CDR3 is CASSLDAGEQYF. Here the CDR3 DNA reads TGTGCCAGCAGCTTAGACGCGGGCGAGCAGTACTTC. V usage is TRBV7-9 and J usage is TRBJ2-5; D perhaps matches TRBD2 (5 bases). TRBJ2-7 explains the end of the DNA better; the J call may be wrong. CDR3 size: 12 residues. CDR1 SEHNR and CDR2 FQNEAQ come from the germline V gene (reference sequence).